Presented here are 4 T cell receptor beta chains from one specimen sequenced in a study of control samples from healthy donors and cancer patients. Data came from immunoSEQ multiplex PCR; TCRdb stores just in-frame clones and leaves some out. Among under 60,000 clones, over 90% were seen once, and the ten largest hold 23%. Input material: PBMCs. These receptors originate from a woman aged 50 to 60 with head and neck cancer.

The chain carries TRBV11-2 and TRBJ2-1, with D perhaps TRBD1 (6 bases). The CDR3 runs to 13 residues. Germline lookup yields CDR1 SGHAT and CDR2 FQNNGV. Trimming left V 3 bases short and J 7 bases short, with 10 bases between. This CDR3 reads CASSFRRGNEQFF. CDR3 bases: TGTGCCAGCAGCTTTCGCAGGGGAAATGAGCAGTTCTTC. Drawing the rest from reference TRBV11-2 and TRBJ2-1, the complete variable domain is EAGVAQSPRYKIIEKRQSVAFWCNPISGHATLYWYQQILGQGPKLLIQFQNNGVVDDSQLPKDRFSAERLKGVDSTLKIQPAKLEDSAVYLCASSFRRGNEQFFGPGTRLTVL.

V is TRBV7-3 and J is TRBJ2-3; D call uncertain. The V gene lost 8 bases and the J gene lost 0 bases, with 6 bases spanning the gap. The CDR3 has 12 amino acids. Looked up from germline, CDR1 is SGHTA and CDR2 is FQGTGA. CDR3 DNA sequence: TGTGCCAGCTTAATAAGCACAGATACGCAGTATTTT. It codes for CASLISTDTQYF.

CDR3 nucleotides: TGCGCCAGCAGCTTGGGCCTGAGCTCCTACGAGCAGTACTTC. Amino acids: CASSLGLSSYEQYF. This chain uses TRBV5-1 with TRBJ2-7; D is uncertain. From germline, CDR1 is SGHRS and CDR2 YFSETQ. CDR3 length equals 14 residues. Trimming left V 0 bases short and J 0 bases short, with 7 bases between.

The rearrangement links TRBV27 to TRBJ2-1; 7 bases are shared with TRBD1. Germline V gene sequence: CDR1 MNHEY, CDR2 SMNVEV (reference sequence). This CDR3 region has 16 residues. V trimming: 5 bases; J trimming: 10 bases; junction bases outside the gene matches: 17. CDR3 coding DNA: TGTGCCAGCAGTCTCACGACTATGGAAGGGGGCCACGAGCAGTTCTTC. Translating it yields CASSLTTMEGGHEQFF.